This T cell receptor beta chain is drawn from a study of blood T cell repertoires in COVID-19. Study at large: Material from acute and convalescent COVID-19 was sourced from the United States, Italy and Spain.

V lost 4 bases to trimming and J lost 4 bases; unmatched junction nucleotides: 9. Germline CDR1 reads SGDLS; CDR2 reads YYNGEE. The CDR3 is made up of 18 amino acids. This table comes from immunoSEQ multiplex PCR, and its TCRdb copy is limited to in-frame clones, with some not included. The sample has around 110,000 clones, about nine tenths seen once. The clonotype comes from a middle-aged man with acute or convalescent COVID-19. The chain couples TRBV9 to TRBJ2-1; 15 nucleotides line up with TRBD2. The specimen sequenced was peripheral blood. This chain's CDR3 is CASSLGLAGGGGYNEQFF. CDR3 DNA sequence: TGTGCCAGCAGCCTGGGACTAGCGGGAGGCGGGGGTTACAATGAGCAGTTCTTC.